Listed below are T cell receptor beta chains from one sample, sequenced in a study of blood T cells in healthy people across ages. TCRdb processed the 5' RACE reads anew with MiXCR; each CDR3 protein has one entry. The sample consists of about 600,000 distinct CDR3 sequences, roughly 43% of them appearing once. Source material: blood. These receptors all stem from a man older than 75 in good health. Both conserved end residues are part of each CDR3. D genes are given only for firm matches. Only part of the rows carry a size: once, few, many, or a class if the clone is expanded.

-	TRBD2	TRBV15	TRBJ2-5	TGTGCCACCAGCAGAGGACTAGCGGGAGAGACCCAGTACTTC	CATSRGLAGETQYF
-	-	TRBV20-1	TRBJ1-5	TGCAGTGCTAGTCCCCCCAGGGATCAGCCCCAGCATTTT	CSASPPRDQPQHF
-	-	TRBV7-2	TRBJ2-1	TGTGCCAGCGGCGTACTAGCAAGGGGGACCCATGAGCAGTTCTTC	CASGVLARGTHEQFF
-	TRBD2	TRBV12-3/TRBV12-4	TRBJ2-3	TGTGCCAGCAGTGAGCTAGCGGGAAGCAGCACAGATACGCAGTATTTT	CASSELAGSSTDTQYF
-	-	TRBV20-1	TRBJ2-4	TGCAGTGCTAGTTGGGTCAATCTAGCCAAAAACATTCAGTACTTC	CSASWVNLAKNIQYF
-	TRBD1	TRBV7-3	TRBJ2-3	TGTGCCAGCAGCTTATGGCCCTGGGGACAGGGCACAGATACGCAGTATTTT	CASSLWPWGQGTDTQYF
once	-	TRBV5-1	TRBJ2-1	TGCGCCAGCAGCTTGTCGTATAGCAGAAATTACAATGAGCAGTTCTTC	CASSLSYSRNYNEQFF
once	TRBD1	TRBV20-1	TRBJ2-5	TGCAGTGCTAGAAGCAGGGGGCGAGGATTCCAAGAGACCCAGTACTTC	CSARSRGRGFQETQYF
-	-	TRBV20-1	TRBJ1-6	TGCAGTGCCGATACCCGGACAGCCAATTCACCCCTCCACTTT	CSADTRTANSPLHF
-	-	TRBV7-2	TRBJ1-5	TGTGCCAGCAGCTCAAAGGGGGATCAGCCCCAGCATTTT	CASSSKGDQPQHF
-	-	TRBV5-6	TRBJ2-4	TGTGCCAGCAGCTGGGGAACAGGGACTGGCATTCAGTACTTC	CASSWGTGTGIQYF
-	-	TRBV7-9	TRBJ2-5	TGTGCCAGCAGCCCTCTCAGAAGTAGGGGGCAGTACTTC	CASSPLRSRGQYF
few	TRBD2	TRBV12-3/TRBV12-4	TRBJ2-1	TGTGCCAGCTCTCGCCCCGGGACTAGCGGCTACAATGAGCAGTTCTTC	CASSRPGTSGYNEQFF
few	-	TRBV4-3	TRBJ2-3	TGCGCCAGCAGTCCCGCGGGCACCACTTCTAGCACAGATACGCAGTATTTT	CASSPAGTTSSTDTQYF
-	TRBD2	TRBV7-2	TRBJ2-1	TGTGCCAGCAGCTTTGTACGGGCCAGCGGGGCCCACAATGAGCAGTTCTTC	CASSFVRASGAHNEQFF
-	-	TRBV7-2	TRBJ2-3	TGTGCCAGCAGCTTAGATTGGAACATGGATACGCAGTATTTT	CASSLDWNMDTQYF
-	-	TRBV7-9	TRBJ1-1	TGTGCCAGCAGCTATGGAGGCAGCACTGAAGCTTTCTTT	CASSYGGSTEAFF
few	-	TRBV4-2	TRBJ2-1	TGTGCCAGCAGCCTATCGACTGGCTCCTACAATGAGCAGTTCTTC	CASSLSTGSYNEQFF
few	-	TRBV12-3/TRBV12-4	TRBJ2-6	TGTGCCAGCTGCCCCAAAAACTCTGGGGCCAACGTCCTGACTTTC	CASCPKNSGANVLTF
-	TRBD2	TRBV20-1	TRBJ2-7	TGCAGTGCTAGGAAAACGACTAGCGGGAGGGCCTACAATGAGCAGTACTTC	CSARKTTSGRAYNEQYF
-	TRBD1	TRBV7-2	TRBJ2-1	TGTGCCAGCAGCTTAGGGGGACAGAGCTACAATGAGCAGTTCTTC	CASSLGGQSYNEQFF
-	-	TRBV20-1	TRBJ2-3	TGCAGTGCTAGAGTACAGGCCACGCAGTATTTT	CSARVQATQYF
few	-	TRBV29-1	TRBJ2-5	TGCAGCGTGGACGGGACCTCCCAAGAGACCCAGTACTTC	CSVDGTSQETQYF
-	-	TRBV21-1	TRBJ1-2	TGTGCCAGCAGCAGGGAGACAAACTGGAGGCGCCACTATGGCTACACCTTC	CASSRETNWRRHYGYTF
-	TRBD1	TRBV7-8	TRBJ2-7	TGTGCCAGCGCGACCTCCGGGACAGCCTCCTACGAGCAGTACTTC	CASATSGTASYEQYF
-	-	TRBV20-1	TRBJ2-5	TGCAGTGCTAGAAATAGCGGAAGGGAGACCCAGTACTTC	CSARNSGRETQYF
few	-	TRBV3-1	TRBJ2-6	TGTGCCAGCAGCCAACCTGGGGGGCCTGGGGCCAACGTCCTGACTTTC	CASSQPGGPGANVLTF
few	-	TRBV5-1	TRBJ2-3	TGCGCCAGCAGCTCCCGCGAACGACCAGATACGCAGTATTTT	CASSSRERPDTQYF
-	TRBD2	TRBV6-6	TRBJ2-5	TGTGCCAGCAGTGACCCCTCAGCGGGAGCGTCGGAGACCCAGTACTTC	CASSDPSAGASETQYF
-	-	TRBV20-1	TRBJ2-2	TGCAGTGCTAGAGATCCGGGCAGGGCGAACACCGGGGAGCTGTTTTTT	CSARDPGRANTGELFF
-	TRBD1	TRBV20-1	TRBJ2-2	TGCAGTGCGTATACTAGGGGGCCCTACACCGGGGAGCTGTTTTTT	CSAYTRGPYTGELFF
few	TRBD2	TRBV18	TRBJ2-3	TGTGCCAGCTCACCACCGCCTAGCGGGGGCCTTGGTACGCAGTATTTT	CASSPPPSGGLGTQYF
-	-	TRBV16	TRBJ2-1	TGTGCCAGCAGCCATTCAGGTAGCTCCTACAATGAGCAGTTCTTC	CASSHSGSSYNEQFF
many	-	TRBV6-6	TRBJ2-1	TGTGCCAGCAGTTACGAAGGGGTGTCCTACAATGAGCAGTTCTTC	CASSYEGVSYNEQFF
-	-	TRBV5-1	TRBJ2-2	TGCGCCAGCAGCTTACCACAGGGATTAGGCACCGGGGAGCTGTTTTTT	CASSLPQGLGTGELFF
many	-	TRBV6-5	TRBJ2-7	TGTGCCAGCGGGAGAACAACCTACGAGCAGTACTTC	CASGRTTYEQYF
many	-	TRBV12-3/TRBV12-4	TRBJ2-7	TGTGCCAGCAGTCAGAAGCTGGTCCCCTACGAGCAGTACTTC	CASSQKLVPYEQYF